The 25 T cell receptor beta chains given below trace back to one sample, sequenced in a study of T cell responses to AZD1222 COVID-19 vaccine. Profiled with immunoSEQ multiplex PCR; TCRdb holds only in-frame clones, not every one. The table records roughly 150,000 clones, approximately 83% of them present only once. This specimen was peripheral blood, taken on day 0 of AZD1222 vaccination. These receptors were obtained from an adult in good health.

J is TRBJ1-5 and V is TRBV18; no reliable D call. The CDR3 is 15 residues long. Germline CDR1 is KGHSH and CDR2 is LQKENI. V was cut by 5 bases and J by 1 base, with 12 bases left in between. CDR3 residues: CASSTGAGSNQPQHF. CDR3 nucleotides: TGTGCCAGCTCAACCGGTGCGGGAAGCAATCAGCCCCAGCATTTT.

The chain carries TRBV29-1 and TRBJ2-3, with 8 bases lining up with TRBD1. With V trimmed by 4 bases and J by 1 base, 4 bases remained unmatched. Germline V gives CDR1 SQVTM, CDR2 ANQGSEA. The CDR3 length is 14 residues. CDR3 loop: CSVAPGQGTDTQYF. The CDR3 DNA is TGCAGCGTTGCACCGGGACAGGGCACAGATACGCAGTATTTT.

This chain joins TRBV29-1 and TRBJ1-2; 8 nucleotides line up with TRBD1. With 6 bases clipped from V and 1 base from J, the junction kept 4 bases outside the gene matches. Per the germline V gene, CDR1 is SQVTM and CDR2 is ANQGSEA. The CDR3 extends over 13 amino acids. The CDR3 DNA reads TGCAGCGTCGTGGACAGGGTTAACTATGGCTACACCTTC. It codes for CSVVDRVNYGYTF.

The CDR3 coding sequence is TGTGCCAGCAGTTCCTTCGGTAACACTGAAGCTTTCTTT. It yields the protein CASSSFGNTEAFF. The chain couples TRBV6-5 to TRBJ1-1; unclear D gene. The germline V gene encodes CDR1 MNHEY and CDR2 SVGAGI. V lost 4 bases and J 2 bases, leaving 8 bases between the germline ends. There are 13 residues in the CDR3.

This rearrangement joins TRBV30 to TRBJ1-2, with a tentative D call TRBD1 (5 bases). Per germline, CDR1 GTSNPN and CDR2 SVGIG (reference sequence). Deletions cut 0 bases from V and 14 bases from J, with 16 bases between. This CDR3 is built from 12 residues. The CDR3 nucleotides are TGTGCCTGGAGTGTATTTGGGCAGGGTAAAACCTTC. Its protein is CAWSVFGQGKTF.

The sample holds a few counts of this clone. V gene TRBV10-1 combines with J gene TRBJ2-3; TRBD1 might be the D (5 bases). V was clipped by 5 bases and J by 5 bases, with 20 bases between them. CDR1 is WNHNN, CDR2 SYGVQD, per germline (reference sequence). The CDR3 runs to 16 residues. The chain's CDR3 is CASSTNLGERRDTQYF. CDR3 sequence (DNA): TGCGCCAGCAGTACCAACCTAGGGGAACGGAGAGATACGCAGTATTTT.

Worth noting for this clone: Other nucleotide sequences from this sample produce the same CDR3. The V and J genes are TRBV27 and TRBJ2-3, with D possibly TRBD1 on 6 matching bases. Trimming took off 2 bases at V and 0 bases at J, with 9 bases between the two ends. The CDR3 totals 15 residues. Germline V gene sequence: CDR1 MNHEY, CDR2 SMNVEV (reference sequence). CDR3 DNA: TGTGCCAGCAGTTTAGCAGGGGCTAGCACAGATACGCAGTATTTT. It is translated as CASSLAGASTDTQYF.

CDR3 sequence reads: CSAPYTGELFF. CDR3 sequence (DNA): TGCAGTGCTCCTTACACCGGGGAGCTGTTTTTT. The chain links TRBV20-1 to TRBJ2-2; D unresolved. Trimming pared 5 bases from V and 3 bases from J, leaving 4 bases between. Per germline, CDR1 DFQATT and CDR2 SNEGSKA (reference sequence). The CDR3 is made up of 11 amino acids.

V gene TRBV28 combines with J gene TRBJ1-2; D remains ambiguous. The germline V and J ends were trimmed by 7 bases and 2 bases, with 17 bases remaining between them. The CDR3 contains 15 residues. Looked up from germline, CDR1 is MDHEN and CDR2 is SYDVKM. The CDR3 DNA follows: TGTGCCAGCACAAATGGCGGCATACTAAACTATGGCTACACCTTC. Translation: CASTNGGILNYGYTF.

The CDR3 DNA reads TGTGCCGGCACCAGAGCGGGGGGGACAGATACGCAGTATTTT. Residues: CAGTRAGGTDTQYF. The genes are TRBV11-2 and TRBJ2-3, with TRBD2 matching 10 bases. The germline gives CDR1 SGHAT, CDR2 FQNNGV. J lost 3 bases, V lost 11 bases, and 8 bases had no gene match. There are 14 residues in the CDR3.

The J gene is TRBJ2-2, the V gene TRBV10-3; either TRBD1 or TRBD2 may fit D (5 bases each). The CDR3 is 15 residues long. Germline V CDR1 and CDR2: ENHRY, SYGVKD. Trimming shortened V by 4 bases and J by 0 bases, and 9 bases separated the two germline ends. CDR3 amino acids: CAISGDGSNTGELFF. CDR3 DNA sequence: TGTGCCATCAGTGGGGACGGTTCGAACACCGGGGAGCTGTTTTTT.

V and J are TRBV6-5 and TRBJ2-1; 9 bases fit TRBD1. The CDR3 has 13 amino acids. Germline CDR1 MNHEY, CDR2 SVGAGI. Unmatched junction bases numbered 5, after V lost 6 bases and J lost 8 bases. CDR3 protein: CASRGQGRDEQFF. DNA for the CDR3: TGTGCCAGCAGGGGACAGGGTAGAGATGAGCAGTTCTTC.

This clone was seen only once. This chain links TRBV3-1 (or the pseudogene TRBV3-2) with TRBJ1-5; D gene ambiguous. CDR1 and CDR2 (germline): LGHDT, YNNKEL (reference sequence). Between the trimmed V and J ends, which lost 0 bases and 11 bases, there was a span of 17 bases. This CDR3 is 15 amino acids long. For the CDR3, the DNA is TGTGCCAGCAGCCAAGATGGGAATTTAGGTACGACCCAGCATTTT. Translation gives CASSQDGNLGTTQHF.

The rearrangement links TRBV7-6 to TRBJ2-5, with a tentative D call TRBD2 (6 bases). V lost 1 base to trimming and J lost 4 bases, with 22 bases between them. The CDR3 sequence is 18 residues long. Per germline, CDR1 SGHVS and CDR2 FNYEAQ. This chain's CDR3 is CASSLGVIRTLGGETQYF. CDR3 DNA sequence: TGTGCCAGCAGCTTAGGAGTCATCCGGACCTTGGGGGGAGAGACCCAGTACTTC.

The chain carries TRBV18 and TRBJ1-1, with 8 bases lining up with TRBD1. Germline V gene data show CDR1 as KGHSH and CDR2 as LQKENI. Trimming removed 2 bases from V and 8 bases from J; junction bases left unmatched: 4. The CDR3 loop spans 13 amino acids. CDR3 region: CASSPRQGTEAFF. The CDR3, as DNA: TGTGCCAGCTCACCAAGACAGGGGACCGAAGCTTTCTTT.

The V gene is TRBV3-1 (or the pseudogene TRBV3-2), the J gene TRBJ2-7, with 7 bases aligning to TRBD2. CDR3 size: 16 residues. Looked up from germline, CDR1 is LGHDT and CDR2 is YNNKEL (reference sequence). The J segment lost 3 bases and the V segment lost 1 base, leaving 9 bases of the junction unmatched. The CDR3 coding sequence is TGTGCCAGCAGCCAAGCCGGGGGACTACAGTACTACGAGCAGTACTTC. Protein sequence: CASSQAGGLQYYEQYF.

This chain links TRBV3-1 (or the pseudogene TRBV3-2) with TRBJ2-7; D is unresolved. The germline gives CDR1 LGHDT, CDR2 YNNKEL (reference sequence). The CDR3 contains 13 residues. V shed 1 base and J shed 0 bases, with 4 bases lying between them. The CDR3 DNA reads TGTGCCAGCAGCCAAGCCAGCTCCTACGAGCAGTACTTC. It codes for CASSQASSYEQYF.

This chain joins TRBV11-2 and TRBJ2-1; D uncertain. The CDR3 covers 15 residues. V was cut by 0 bases and J by 10 bases, with 16 bases left in between. Germline V CDR1 and CDR2: SGHAT, FQNNGV. The CDR3 DNA sequence: TGTGCCAGCAGCTTAGACCTTTATCGAGGTTTCGAGCAGTTCTTC. Translated, it gives CASSLDLYRGFEQFF.

The chain employs TRBV14 and TRBJ1-6; D is unresolved. Germline-derived CDR1 and CDR2 are SGHDN and FVKESK. The CDR3 totals 13 residues. Trimming pared 8 bases from V and 5 bases from J, leaving 10 bases between. The CDR3 bases are TGTGCCAGCGCCGGGCAACATAATTCACCCCTCCACTTT. This translates into CASAGQHNSPLHF.

The J gene is TRBJ2-5, the V gene TRBV10-1, with D possibly TRBD1 on 6 matching bases. The CDR3 loop spans 13 amino acids. CDR1 is WNHNN and CDR2 is SYGVQD in the germline V gene (reference sequence). Trimming took 3 bases from V and 5 from J, leaving 10 bases between them. CDR3 bases: TGCGCCAGCAGTGACACAGGGCTGGAGACCCAGTACTTC. Amino acid sequence: CASSDTGLETQYF.

The rearrangement uses TRBV9 and TRBJ1-6, with D unresolved. In germline, CDR1 is SGDLS, CDR2 YYNGEE. V was trimmed by 0 bases and J by 10 bases, leaving 17 bases between them. The CDR3 is 16 amino acids. CDR3 amino acids: CASSVETPSAGSPLHF. The DNA of the CDR3 is TGTGCCAGCAGCGTAGAGACGCCTTCCGCAGGATCACCCCTCCACTTT. The complete variable domain, with remaining parts taken from reference TRBV9 and TRBJ1-6, reads DSGVTQTPKHLITATGQRVTLRCSPRSGDLSVYWYQQSLDQGLQFLIQYYNGEERAKGNILERFSAQQFPDLHSELNLSSLELGDSALYFCASSVETPSAGSPLHFGNGTRLTVT.

The rearrangement joins TRBV10-2 to TRBJ1-2; D might be TRBD1 (5 bases). The CDR3 sequence is 14 residues long. With 2 bases removed from V and 7 bases from J, the gap between germline ends came to 14 bases. Germline loops: CDR1 WSHSY, CDR2 SAAADI. In DNA, the CDR3 is TGCGCCAGCAGTGAGCCCAGGGCCCGGGTTGGCTACACCTTC. Translated: CASSEPRARVGYTF.

The chain links TRBV11-2 to TRBJ2-3; D is possibly TRBD2 (5 bases). The germline CDR1 and CDR2 sequences are SGHAT and FQNNGV. The CDR3 extends over 15 amino acids. The V and J ends lost 3 bases and 5 bases respectively, with 15 bases between them. This CDR3 is CASSFRGRTRDTQYF. CDR3 in DNA: TGTGCCAGCAGCTTTCGAGGGAGAACACGAGATACGCAGTATTTT. Full variable domain (rest looked up from reference TRBV11-2 and TRBJ2-3): EAGVAQSPRYKIIEKRQSVAFWCNPISGHATLYWYQQILGQGPKLLIQFQNNGVVDDSQLPKDRFSAERLKGVDSTLKIQPAKLEDSAVYLCASSFRGRTRDTQYFGPGTRLTVL.

This chain connects TRBV5-1 to TRBJ2-5; D is unclear. V was pared by 5 bases and J by 4 bases, with 9 bases between. This CDR3 contains 12 residues. CDR1 is SGHRS, CDR2 YFSETQ, per germline. The CDR3 is CASRGEVETQYF. CDR3 nucleotide sequence: TGCGCCAGCAGGGGCGAGGTAGAGACCCAGTACTTC.

CDR3 in amino acids: CASSYRSSYEQYF. DNA of the CDR3: TGTGCCAGCAGCTACAGGAGCTCCTACGAGCAGTACTTC. The chain combines TRBV5-4 with TRBJ2-7; D is perhaps TRBD1 (5 bases). Trimming left V 3 bases short and J 0 bases short, with 7 bases between. This CDR3 contains 13 residues. Germline lookup yields CDR1 SGHNT and CDR2 YYREEE (reference sequence).